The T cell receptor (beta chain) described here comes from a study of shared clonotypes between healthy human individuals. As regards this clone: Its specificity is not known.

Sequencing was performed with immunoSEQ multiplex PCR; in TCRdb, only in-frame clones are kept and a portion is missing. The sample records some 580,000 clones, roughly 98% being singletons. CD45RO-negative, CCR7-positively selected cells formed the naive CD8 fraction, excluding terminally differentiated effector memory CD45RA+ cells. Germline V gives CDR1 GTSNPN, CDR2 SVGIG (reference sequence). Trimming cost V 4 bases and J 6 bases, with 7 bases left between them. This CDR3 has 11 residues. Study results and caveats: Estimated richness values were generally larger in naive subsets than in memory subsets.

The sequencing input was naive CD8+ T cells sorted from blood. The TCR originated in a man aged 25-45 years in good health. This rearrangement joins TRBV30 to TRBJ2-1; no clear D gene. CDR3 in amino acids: CAWTHGNEQFF. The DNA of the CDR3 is TGTGCCTGGACCCACGGCAATGAGCAGTTCTTC.